This T cell receptor beta chain was captured by sequencing in a study of blood T cell repertoires in COVID-19. Here immunoSEQ multiplex PCR was the method, and the copy in TCRdb shows in-frame clones only, minus some. The profile shows around 100,000 clones, around 92% of them singletons. CDR1 is SQVTM, CDR2 ANQGSEA, per germline. The CDR3 has 12 amino acids. Losses at the gene ends were 2 bases for V and 7 bases for J; bases not matched to a gene: 3. The clonotype comes from a woman aged 60 to 75 with acute or convalescent COVID-19. The specimen was peripheral blood. This chain connects TRBV29-1 to TRBJ1-2; TRBD1 matches 8 bases. This CDR3 reads CSVELGTGGYTF. In DNA form, the CDR3 reads TGCAGCGTTGAATTAGGGACAGGTGGCTACACCTTC.